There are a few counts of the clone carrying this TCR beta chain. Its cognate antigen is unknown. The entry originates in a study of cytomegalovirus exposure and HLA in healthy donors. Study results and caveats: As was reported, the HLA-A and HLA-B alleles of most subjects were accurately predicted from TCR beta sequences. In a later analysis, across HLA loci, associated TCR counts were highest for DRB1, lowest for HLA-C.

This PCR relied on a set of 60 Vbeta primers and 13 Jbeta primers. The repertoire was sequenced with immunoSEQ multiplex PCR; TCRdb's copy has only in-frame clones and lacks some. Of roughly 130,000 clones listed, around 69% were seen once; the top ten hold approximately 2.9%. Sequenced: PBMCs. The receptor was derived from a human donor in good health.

The CDR3 sequence: CASSLGGAPTGELFF. CDR3 DNA: TGTGCCAGCAGCTTAGGAGGGGCCCCAACCGGGGAGCTGTTTTTT. This chain connects TRBV5-6 to TRBJ2-2; TRBD2 might be the D (6 bases). Trimming pared 2 bases from V and 5 bases from J, leaving 13 bases between. The CDR3 has 15 amino acids. In germline, CDR1 is SGHDT, CDR2 YYEEEE.